This passage covers 2 T cell receptor beta chains from one sample sequenced in a study of OX40 agonist ivuxolimab in advanced cancers. Assay used: immunoSEQ multiplex PCR; TCRdb lists only in-frame clones, some missing. Of over 65,000 clones in the sample, almost 85% were seen once. Here the sequenced sample was CD4+ or CD8+ T cells sorted from blood, taken in a trial of the OX40 agonist ivuxolimab. The receptor source for this set is an adult with an advanced solid tumor such as melanoma, head and neck, liver or kidney cancer.

In this sample, this clone turned up once. This chain connects TRBV11-2 to TRBJ2-4, with D possibly TRBD2 on 5 matching bases. With 5 bases removed from V and 0 bases from J, the gap between germline ends came to 8 bases. The CDR3 sequence is 14 residues long. Germline values: CDR1 SGHAT, CDR2 FQNNGV. The CDR3 bases are TGTGCCAGCAGCCCGGGATTAGCCAAAAACATTCAGTACTTC. Protein sequence: CASSPGLAKNIQYF.

The V gene is TRBV18, the J gene TRBJ1-4; D unresolved. Germline assignment: CDR1 KGHSH and CDR2 LQKENI. Trimming took 4 bases from V and 8 from J, leaving 14 bases between them. CDR3 length: 14 amino acids. The chain's CDR3 is CASSQAEVVEKLFF. The CDR3 region has the DNA TGTGCCAGCTCACAGGCAGAAGTGGTCGAAAAACTGTTTTTT.